This T cell receptor beta chain stems from a study of prognosis after radiotherapy for stage I lung cancer. Study-level background: Those with stage I non-small cell lung cancer who took part were enrolled between early 2018 and 2019. Squamous cell carcinoma affected about 7 patients, adenocarcinoma approximately 11.

There are many counts of this clonotype. V lost 1 base to trimming and J lost 5 bases, with 11 bases between them. The CDR3 is 14 residues long. Two-round multiplex PCR on genomic DNA was the method by which TCR beta CDR3 was amplified. First-round PCR amplification was performed with primers specific to each TRBV and TRBJ gene. Each CDR3 protein is one row after TCRdb ran MiXCR on the multiplex PCR reads. Here the sample spans fewer than 30,000 distinct CDR3 sequences, roughly 50% being singletons. The rearrangement uses TRBV12-3 or TRBV12-4 and TRBJ2-5; D perhaps matches TRBD1 (5 bases). Sequenced here: PBMCs, sampled before or after stereotactic body radiation therapy (not recorded which). This sequence was found in a donor of 50 years or more with non-small cell lung cancer. The CDR3 DNA follows: TGTGCCAGCAGTTTAGGGGGCGCGAGGGAGACCCAGTACTTC. Amino acid sequence: CASSLGGARETQYF.